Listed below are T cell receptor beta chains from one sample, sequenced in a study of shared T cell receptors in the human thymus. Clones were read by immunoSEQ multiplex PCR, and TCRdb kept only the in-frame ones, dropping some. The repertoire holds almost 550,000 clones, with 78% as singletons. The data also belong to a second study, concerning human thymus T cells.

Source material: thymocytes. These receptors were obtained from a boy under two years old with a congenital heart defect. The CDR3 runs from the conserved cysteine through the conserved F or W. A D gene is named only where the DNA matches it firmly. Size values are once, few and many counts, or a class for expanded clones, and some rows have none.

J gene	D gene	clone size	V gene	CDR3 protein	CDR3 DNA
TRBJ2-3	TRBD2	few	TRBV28	CASSVGGAADTQYF	TGTGCCAGCTCCGTCGGGGGGGCGGCAGATACGCAGTATTTT
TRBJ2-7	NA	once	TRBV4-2	CASSPRTPGWDEQYF	TGTGCCAGCAGCCCAAGAACGCCAGGTTGGGACGAGCAGTACTTC
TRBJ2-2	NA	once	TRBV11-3	CASRLRGTGELFF	TGTGCCAGCAGGCTACGCGGCACCGGGGAGCTGTTTTTT
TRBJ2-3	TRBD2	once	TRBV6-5	CASSGLAGVEDTQYF	TGTGCCAGCAGCGGACTAGCGGGAGTCGAAGATACGCAGTATTTT
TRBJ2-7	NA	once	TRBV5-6	CASSLSRTLLSYEQYF	TGTGCCAGCAGCTTGTCCCGGACACTCCTCTCCTACGAGCAGTACTTC
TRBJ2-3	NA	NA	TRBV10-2	CASRLQGDTQYF	TGCGCCAGCAGACTCCAGGGGGATACGCAGTATTTT
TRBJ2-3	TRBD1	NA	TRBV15	CATSPRDRGTDTQYF	TGTGCCACCAGCCCCCGGGACAGGGGCACAGATACGCAGTATTTT
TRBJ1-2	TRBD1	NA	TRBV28	CASSPGGGYYGYTF	TGTGCCAGCAGTCCCGGAGGGGGCTACTATGGCTACACCTTC
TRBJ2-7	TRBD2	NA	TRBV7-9	CASSLARGADEQYF	TGTGCCAGCAGCTTAGCGCGGGGGGCTGACGAGCAGTACTTC
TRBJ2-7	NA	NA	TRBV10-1	CASSESYSTYEQYF	TGCGCCAGCAGTGAGTCTTACAGTACCTACGAGCAGTACTTC
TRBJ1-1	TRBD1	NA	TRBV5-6	CASSSPRQGRETEAFF	TGTGCCAGCAGCTCCCCGCGACAGGGTAGGGAAACTGAAGCTTTCTTT
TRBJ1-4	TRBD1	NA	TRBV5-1	CASSLGQAGGEKLFF	TGCGCCAGCAGCCTTGGACAGGCCGGAGGTGAAAAACTGTTTTTT
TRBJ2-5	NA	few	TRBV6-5	CASRLADSILETQYF	TGTGCCAGCAGACTAGCCGACAGTATCCTTGAGACCCAGTACTTC